This T cell receptor beta chain was observed in a study of shared clonotypes between healthy human individuals. Study-wide points: The study generally estimated greater richness for naive than memory subsets. The genetic and exposure-history diversity represented was limited by few donors. Relative to their counterparts shared across all four donors, non-shared clonotypes exhibited diminished generation probabilities.

The CDR3 covers 14 residues. V lost 3 bases, J lost 2 bases, and 10 bases lay in between. CDR1 MNHEY and CDR2 SMNVEV come from the germline V gene (reference sequence). A word on this clone: Its antigen remains unidentified.

Produced via immunoSEQ multiplex PCR; TCRdb's table is partial and in-frame only. The table has 1,500,000 or so clones, about 96% seen once. V gene TRBV27 combines with J gene TRBJ2-5; D ambiguous. The sample comprised naive CD4+ T cells sorted from blood. The subset is: CD45RA+ positively selected. The TCR was taken from a man under 40 in good health. This chain's CDR3 is CASSFRDLQETQYF. CDR3 in DNA: TGTGCCAGCAGTTTTCGTGACTTACAAGAGACCCAGTACTTC.